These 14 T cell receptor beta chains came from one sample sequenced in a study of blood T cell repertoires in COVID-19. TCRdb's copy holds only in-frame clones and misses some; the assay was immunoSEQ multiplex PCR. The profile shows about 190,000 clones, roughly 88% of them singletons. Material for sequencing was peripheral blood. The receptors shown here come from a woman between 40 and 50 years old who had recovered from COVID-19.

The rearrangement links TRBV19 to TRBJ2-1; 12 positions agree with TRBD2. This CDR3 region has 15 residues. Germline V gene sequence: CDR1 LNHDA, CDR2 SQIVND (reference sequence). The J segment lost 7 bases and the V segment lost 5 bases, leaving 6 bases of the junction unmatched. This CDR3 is CASSSLAGGPNEQFF. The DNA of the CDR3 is TGTGCCAGTAGTTCCCTAGCGGGAGGGCCAAATGAGCAGTTCTTC.

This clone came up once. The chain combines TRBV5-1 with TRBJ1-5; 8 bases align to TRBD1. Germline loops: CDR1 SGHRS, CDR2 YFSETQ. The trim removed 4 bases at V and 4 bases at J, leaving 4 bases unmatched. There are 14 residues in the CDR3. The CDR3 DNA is TGCGCCAGCAGCAATGGACAGGGAAATCAGCCCCAGCATTTT. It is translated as CASSNGQGNQPQHF.

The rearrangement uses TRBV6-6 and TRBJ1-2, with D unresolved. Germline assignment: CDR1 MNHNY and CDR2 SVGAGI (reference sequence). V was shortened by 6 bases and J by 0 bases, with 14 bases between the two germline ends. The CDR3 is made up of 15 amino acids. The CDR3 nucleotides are TGTGCCAGCAGCCACGTGGCAGTCTCTAACTATGGCTACACCTTC. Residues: CASSHVAVSNYGYTF.

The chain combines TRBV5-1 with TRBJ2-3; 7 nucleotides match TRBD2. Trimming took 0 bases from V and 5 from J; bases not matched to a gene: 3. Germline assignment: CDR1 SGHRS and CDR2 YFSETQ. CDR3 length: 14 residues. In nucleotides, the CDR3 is TGCGCCAGCAGCTTGGTGCGGGAGAGAGATACGCAGTATTTT. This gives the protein CASSLVRERDTQYF.

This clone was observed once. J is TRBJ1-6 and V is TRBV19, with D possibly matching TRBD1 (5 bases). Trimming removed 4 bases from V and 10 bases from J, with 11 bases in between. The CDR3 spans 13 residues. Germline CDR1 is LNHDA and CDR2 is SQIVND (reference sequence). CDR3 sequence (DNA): TGTGCCAGTAGTAGTGGCAGGGTCTCACCCCTCCACTTT. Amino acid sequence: CASSSGRVSPLHF.

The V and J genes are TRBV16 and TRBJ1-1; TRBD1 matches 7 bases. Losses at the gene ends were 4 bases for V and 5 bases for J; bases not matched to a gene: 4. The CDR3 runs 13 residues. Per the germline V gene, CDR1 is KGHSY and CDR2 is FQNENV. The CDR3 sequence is CASSPTGRTEAFF. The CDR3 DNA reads TGTGCCAGCAGCCCGACAGGGAGGACTGAAGCTTTCTTT.

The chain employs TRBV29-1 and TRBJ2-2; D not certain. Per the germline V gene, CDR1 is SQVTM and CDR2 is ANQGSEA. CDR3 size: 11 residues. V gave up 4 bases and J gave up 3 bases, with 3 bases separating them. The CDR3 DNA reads TGCAGCGTTGGAGACACCGGGGAGCTGTTTTTT. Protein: CSVGDTGELFF.

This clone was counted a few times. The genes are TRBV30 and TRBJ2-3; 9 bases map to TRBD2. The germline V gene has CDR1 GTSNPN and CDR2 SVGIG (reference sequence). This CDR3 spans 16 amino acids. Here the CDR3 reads CASLVRAGGSTDTQYF. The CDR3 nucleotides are TGTGCTAGTCTCGTTCGGGCGGGAGGGAGCACAGATACGCAGTATTTT.

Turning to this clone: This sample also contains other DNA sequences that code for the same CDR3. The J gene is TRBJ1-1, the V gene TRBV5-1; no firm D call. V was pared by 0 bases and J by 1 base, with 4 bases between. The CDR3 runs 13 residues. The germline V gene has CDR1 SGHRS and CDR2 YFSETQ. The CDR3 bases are TGCGCCAGCAGCTTGGCGGGGAACACTGAAGCTTTCTTT. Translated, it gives CASSLAGNTEAFF.

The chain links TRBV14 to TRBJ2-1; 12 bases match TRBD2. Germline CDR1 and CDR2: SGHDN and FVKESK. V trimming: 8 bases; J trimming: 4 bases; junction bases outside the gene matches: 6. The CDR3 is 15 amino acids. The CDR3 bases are TGTGCCAGCGCCCTAGCGGGAGGGATTTACAATGAGCAGTTCTTC. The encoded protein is CASALAGGIYNEQFF.

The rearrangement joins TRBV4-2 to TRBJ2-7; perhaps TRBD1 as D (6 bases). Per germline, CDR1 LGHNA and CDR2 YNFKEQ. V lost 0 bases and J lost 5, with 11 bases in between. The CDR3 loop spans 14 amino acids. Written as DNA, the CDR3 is TGTGCCAGCAGCCAAGAGGGGGCTGGGAACGAGCAGTACTTC. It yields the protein CASSQEGAGNEQYF.

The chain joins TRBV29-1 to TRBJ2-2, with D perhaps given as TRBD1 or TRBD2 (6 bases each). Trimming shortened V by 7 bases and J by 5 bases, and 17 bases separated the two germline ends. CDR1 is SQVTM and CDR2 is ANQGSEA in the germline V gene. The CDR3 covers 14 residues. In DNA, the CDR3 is TGCAGCGGGGGGGCAGGGCCGAGGACCGGGGAGCTGTTTTTT. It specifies CSGGAGPRTGELFF.

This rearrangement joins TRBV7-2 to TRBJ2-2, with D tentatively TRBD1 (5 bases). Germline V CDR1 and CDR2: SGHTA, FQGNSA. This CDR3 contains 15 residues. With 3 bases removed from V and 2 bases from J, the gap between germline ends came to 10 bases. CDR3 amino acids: CASSFRTRNTGELFF. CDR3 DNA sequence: TGTGCCAGCAGCTTCCGGACACGCAACACCGGGGAGCTGTTTTTT.

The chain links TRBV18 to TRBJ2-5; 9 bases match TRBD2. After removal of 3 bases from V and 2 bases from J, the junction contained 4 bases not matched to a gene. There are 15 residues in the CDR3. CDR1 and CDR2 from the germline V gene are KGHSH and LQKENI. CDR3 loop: CASSPPGLAQETQYF. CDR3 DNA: TGTGCCAGCTCACCCCCGGGACTAGCTCAAGAGACCCAGTACTTC.